This passage covers 30 T cell receptor beta chains from one sample sequenced in a study of control samples from healthy donors and cancer patients. Data came from immunoSEQ multiplex PCR; TCRdb stores just in-frame clones and leaves some out. Altogether some 140,000 clones are present, approximately 92% being singletons, with the ten largest covering approximately 10%. Sequenced material: blood. The receptors come from a young man in good health.

The chain combines TRBV7-3 with TRBJ2-6; possibly TRBD2 for D (6 bases). V lost 2 bases and J 2 bases, leaving 7 bases between the germline ends. Germline V gene lookup returns CDR1 SGHTA and CDR2 FQGTGA. The CDR3 runs 15 residues. DNA for the CDR3: TGTGCCAGCAGCTTACCGGGGGCTGGGGCCAACGTCCTGACTTTC. This encodes CASSLPGAGANVLTF.

The V gene is TRBV5-6, the J gene TRBJ1-1; D not certain. There are 13 residues in the CDR3. Trimming removed 3 bases at V and 1 base at J, with 7 bases between. Germline CDR1 and CDR2: SGHDT and YYEEEE. This chain's CDR3 is CASSYYANTEAFF. DNA for the CDR3: TGTGCCAGCAGCTATTATGCGAACACTGAAGCTTTCTTT.

The chain employs TRBV7-2 and TRBJ1-5; D gene ambiguous. The length of the CDR3 is 13 residues. Germline V gives CDR1 SGHTA, CDR2 FQGNSA. The V gene lost 0 bases and the J gene lost 4 bases, with 4 bases spanning the gap. CDR3 DNA: TGTGCCAGCAGCTTAGCGCTAAATCAGCCCCAGCATTTT. Amino acid sequence: CASSLALNQPQHF.

The chain carries TRBV19 and TRBJ1-2; D is unresolved. This CDR3 comprises 13 residues. The germline V gene has CDR1 LNHDA and CDR2 SQIVND (reference sequence). With 3 bases removed from V and 3 bases from J, the gap between germline ends came to 8 bases. The CDR3 nucleotides are TGTGCCAGTAGTATGATGGTATACTATGGCTACACCTTC. Its translation is CASSMMVYYGYTF.

There are a few counts of this clone. V gene TRBV25-1 combines with J gene TRBJ1-2; D perhaps matches TRBD1 (6 bases). In germline, CDR1 is MGHDK, CDR2 SYGVNS. This CDR3 has 14 residues. The V and J ends lost 3 bases and 6 bases respectively, with 14 bases between them. The CDR3 region has the DNA TGTGCCAGCAGTGATGCTGGGGGGGCAGATGGCTACACCTTC. Protein product: CASSDAGGADGYTF.

The chain links TRBV28 to TRBJ1-2; D ambiguous. The germline V gene encodes CDR1 MDHEN and CDR2 SYDVKM. The CDR3 spans 13 residues. Trimming shortened V by 3 bases and J by 6 bases, and 11 bases separated the two germline ends. The CDR3 reads CASSFVRVDGYTF. The DNA for the CDR3 is TGTGCCAGCAGTTTCGTTCGTGTGGATGGCTACACCTTC.

The rearrangement links TRBV2 to TRBJ1-4, with a tentative D call TRBD1 (5 bases). The CDR3 covers 14 residues. CDR1 is SNHLY, CDR2 FYNNEI, per germline. V lost 6 bases and J lost 4, with 12 bases in between. The DNA of the CDR3 is TGTGCCAGCAGGACCGGGACCGATAATGAAAAACTGTTTTTT. Protein product: CASRTGTDNEKLFF.

The chain carries TRBV24-1 and TRBJ1-2; the D is unclear. CDR3 length: 12 residues. Trimming shortened V by 4 bases and J by 10 bases, and 12 bases separated the two germline ends. Germline V CDR1 and CDR2: KGHDR, SFDVKD. The CDR3 here is CATSDPYSAYTF. The CDR3 nucleotides read TGTGCCACCAGTGACCCATACTCCGCCTACACCTTC.

The J gene is TRBJ2-3, the V gene TRBV2; no definite D call. CDR3 length equals 10 residues. V was trimmed by 11 bases and J by 8 bases, leaving 11 bases between them. The V gene's germline CDR1 is SNHLY and CDR2 FYNNEI. DNA of the CDR3: TGTGCCCGGCCGAGGAGTACGCAGTATTTT. Translation: CARPRSTQYF.

Points on this clone: One end of the junction is discordant with germline, which a read error may explain. V is TRBV7-7 and J is TRBJ2-1; D gene ambiguous. Germline CDR1 SSHAT, CDR2 FNYEAQ (reference sequence). This CDR3 spans 13 amino acids. CDR3 loop: CASSETPYNEQFF. CDR3 coding DNA: TGTGCTAGCAGCGAGACTCCTTACAATGAGCAGTTCTTC. The full variable domain, in which reference TRBV7-7 and TRBJ2-1 provide the parts outside the CDR3, is GAGVSQSPRYKVTKRGQDVTLRCDPISSHATLYWYQQALGQGPEFLTYFNYEAQPDKSGLPSDRFSAERPEGSISTLTIQRTEQRDSAMYRCASSETPYNEQFFGPGTRLTVL.

The chain has TRBV25-1 and TRBJ1-2, with TRBD1 identical over 7 bases. CDR1 MGHDK and CDR2 SYGVNS come from the germline V gene. The CDR3 loop spans 13 amino acids. The junction had 3 bases not matched to a gene; V was cut back by 6 bases and J by 2 bases. CDR3 coding DNA: TGTGCCAGCAGAGAGACAGGGAACTATGGCTACACCTTC. Its protein product is CASRETGNYGYTF.

The gene calls are TRBV2 and TRBJ2-3, with 7 bases that match TRBD1. In germline, CDR1 is SNHLY, CDR2 FYNNEI. CDR3 size: 16 residues. The trim removed 6 bases at V and 1 base at J, leaving 10 bases unmatched. The CDR3 DNA reads as TGTGCCAGCAGGAGTACCCGGGACAGAGGCACAGATACGCAGTATTTT. Protein sequence: CASRSTRDRGTDTQYF.

The V call is TRBV2, the J call TRBJ1-6, with a tentative D call TRBD1 (6 bases). The CDR3 is 14 amino acids. The germline gives CDR1 SNHLY, CDR2 FYNNEI. V was trimmed by 7 bases and J by 9 bases, leaving 16 bases between them. CDR3 region: CASTERGAGSPLHF. In DNA form, the CDR3 reads TGTGCCAGCACCGAGCGGGGGGCGGGTTCACCCCTCCACTTT.

CDR3 coding DNA: TGTGCCACCAGCAGAGATGGGGACAGGGGCCTTCAAGAGACCCAGTACTTC. Its protein is CATSRDGDRGLQETQYF. The rearrangement uses TRBV15 and TRBJ2-5; TRBD1 matches at 10 bases. The V gene end was trimmed by 0 bases and the J gene end by 2 bases; junction bases not matched to a gene: 6. CDR3 length: 17 amino acids. In germline, CDR1 is LNHNV, CDR2 YYDKDF (reference sequence).

The chain joins TRBV9 to TRBJ2-1, with 8 bases matching TRBD2. The CDR3 loop spans 14 amino acids. The ends lost 1 base at V and 5 bases at J; junction bases unmatched: 2. The germline gives CDR1 SGDLS, CDR2 YYNGEE. The CDR3 is CASSVSGGNNEQFF. In DNA, the CDR3 is TGTGCCAGCAGCGTAAGCGGGGGAAACAATGAGCAGTTCTTC.

CDR3 sequence reads: CASSHKWLTGGTEAFF. CDR3 sequence (DNA): TGTGCCAGCAGCCATAAATGGCTTACAGGGGGCACTGAAGCTTTCTTT. The chain recombines TRBV11-3 with TRBJ1-1; 8 bases fit TRBD1. The CDR3 covers 16 residues. The ends lost 5 bases at V and 4 bases at J; junction bases unmatched: 12. Per germline, CDR1 SGHNT and CDR2 YENEEA. Looking up the rest from reference TRBV11-3 and TRBJ1-1 gives the full variable domain: EAGVVQSPRYKIIEKKQPVAFWCNPISGHNTLYWYLQNLGQGPELLIRYENEEAVDDSQLPKDRFSAERLKGVDSTLKIQPAELGDSAVYLCASSHKWLTGGTEAFFGQGTRLTVV.

This chain joins TRBV21-1 and TRBJ1-3. TRBV21-1 is classified as a pseudogene. CDR3 length equals 18 residues. CDR3 DNA: TGTGCCAGCAGCAAAGGATCTGGGCTCAGGAGCTCTGGAAACACCATATATTTT. Encoded protein: CASSKGSGLRSSGNTIYF.

V is TRBV24-1 and J is TRBJ2-2, with 8 bases lining up with TRBD2. There are 15 residues in the CDR3. Trimming cost V 3 bases and J 5 bases; bases outside gene matches: 4. The germline V gene encodes CDR1 KGHDR and CDR2 SFDVKD. The CDR3 sequence: CATSDPSGSTGELFF. CDR3 nucleotide sequence: TGTGCCACCAGTGATCCCAGCGGGAGTACCGGGGAGCTGTTTTTT.

The chain joins TRBV9 to TRBJ1-2; D gene unclear. Germline assignment: CDR1 SGDLS and CDR2 YYNGEE. Trimming left V 3 bases short and J 2 bases short, with 14 bases between. The CDR3 runs to 15 residues. The CDR3 nucleotides are TGTGCCAGCAGCGCGTTCTCCGGGCGGAACTATGGCTACACCTTC. Its protein product is CASSAFSGRNYGYTF.

This clone is a singleton in its sample. The CDR3: CASSDRQPQHF. The CDR3 region has the DNA TGTGCCAGCAGTGATAGGCAGCCCCAGCATTTT. The chain carries TRBV25-1 and TRBJ1-5; D gene ambiguous. Germline values: CDR1 MGHDK, CDR2 SYGVNS. Trimming cost V 3 bases and J 7 bases, with 4 bases left between them. This CDR3 comprises 11 residues. Full variable domain (missing parts from reference TRBV25-1 and TRBJ1-5): EADIYQTPRYLVIGTGKKITLECSQTMGHDKMYWYQQDPGMELHLIHYSYGVNSTEKGDLSSESTVSRIRTEHFPLTLESARPSHTSQYLCASSDRQPQHFGDGTRLSIL.

The V gene is TRBV7-2, the J gene TRBJ2-1, with D hard to call. The germline gives CDR1 SGHTA, CDR2 FQGNSA. Between the trimmed V and J ends, which lost 8 bases and 0 bases, there was a span of 14 bases. This CDR3 region has 15 residues. This CDR3 reads CASAFTQSSYNEQFF. In DNA form, the CDR3 reads TGTGCCAGCGCGTTCACGCAAAGCTCCTACAATGAGCAGTTCTTC. Full variable domain (remainder filled in from reference TRBV7-2 and TRBJ2-1): GAGVSQSPSNKVTEKGKDVELRCDPISGHTALYWYRQSLGQGLEFLIYFQGNSAPDKSGLPSDRFSAERTGGSVSTLTIQRTQQEDSAVYLCASAFTQSSYNEQFFGPGTRLTVL.

The rearrangement joins TRBV11-2 to TRBJ2-1; TRBD2 matches 7 bases. V gave up 4 bases and J gave up 5 bases; unmatched junction bases: 8. The V gene's germline CDR1 is SGHAT and CDR2 FQNNGV. This CDR3 is 15 amino acids long. CDR3 nucleotide sequence: TGTGCCAGCAGCTACACACGGGACTACAACAATGAGCAGTTCTTC. It yields the protein CASSYTRDYNNEQFF.

This sequence joins TRBV7-8 and TRBJ1-1, with no clear D. The length of the CDR3 is 13 residues. Germline V gene data show CDR1 as SGHVS and CDR2 as FQNEAQ. Trimming took 3 bases from V and 1 from J, leaving 6 bases between them. The CDR3 DNA follows: TGTGCCAGCAGCTTCACAGAGAACACTGAAGCTTTCTTT. Translation gives CASSFTENTEAFF.

This clone has only one observation. The chain combines TRBV28 with TRBJ1-2, with D uncertain. The CDR3 spans 15 residues. Germline V gene sequence: CDR1 MDHEN, CDR2 SYDVKM. Trimming shortened V by 5 bases and J by 1 base, and 14 bases separated the two germline ends. The CDR3 spells CASSPVETHNYGYTF. DNA for the CDR3: TGTGCCAGCAGTCCCGTAGAAACCCATAACTATGGCTACACCTTC.

DNA for the CDR3: TGTGCCAGCAGCTTAGTCGCGGGAGTCCCTGGGGCCAACGTCCTGACTTTC. Protein: CASSLVAGVPGANVLTF. The V call is TRBV7-2, the J call TRBJ2-6; 7 positions match TRBD2. Unmatched junction bases numbered 5, after V lost 1 base and J lost 2 bases. The germline V gene encodes CDR1 SGHTA and CDR2 FQGNSA. The CDR3 runs 17 residues.

This clone came up once. The V gene is TRBV7-2, the J gene TRBJ1-1; tentative D call: TRBD1 (6 bases). V lost 5 bases and J lost 6, with 16 bases in between. The CDR3 has 14 amino acids. CDR1 and CDR2 from the germline V gene are SGHTA and FQGNSA. CDR3: CASSLIRGNAEAFF. The CDR3, as DNA: TGTGCCAGCAGCCTAATCAGGGGTAACGCTGAAGCTTTCTTT.

The chain is built from TRBV6-4 and TRBJ2-3; possible D gene TRBD2, 6 bases. The CDR3 sequence is 16 residues long. Germline V gene lookup returns CDR1 MRHNA and CDR2 SNTAGT. Trimming cost V 1 base and J 0 bases, with 11 bases left between them. The CDR3 DNA reads as TGTGCCAGCAGTGACTTAGTAGCGGTAAGCACAGATACGCAGTATTTT. Residues: CASSDLVAVSTDTQYF.

This chain joins TRBV10-2 and TRBJ2-1, with 9 bases fitting TRBD1. The V and J ends lost 3 bases and 6 bases, in that order; junction bases with no gene match: 3. Germline V gene lookup returns CDR1 WSHSY and CDR2 SAAADI. The CDR3 loop spans 14 amino acids. This CDR3 is CASSEQGAGNEQFF. DNA of the CDR3: TGCGCCAGCAGTGAACAGGGGGCCGGCAATGAGCAGTTCTTC.

The CDR3 here is CASSLAVGTGDEQYF. In DNA form, the CDR3 reads TGCGCCAGCAGCTTGGCCGTCGGGACAGGGGACGAGCAGTACTTC. The chain uses TRBV5-1 and TRBJ2-7, with TRBD1 matching over 10 bases. V lost 0 bases to trimming and J lost 5 bases; unmatched junction nucleotides: 5. Germline V lookup: CDR1 SGHRS, CDR2 YFSETQ. The length of the CDR3 is 15 residues.

This chain joins TRBV30 and TRBJ2-7, with D perhaps being TRBD1 or TRBD2 (6 bases each). Per germline, CDR1 GTSNPN and CDR2 SVGIG (reference sequence). The CDR3 loop spans 14 amino acids. Between the trimmed V and J ends, which lost 5 bases and 3 bases, there was a span of 17 bases. CDR3 sequence (DNA): TGTGCCTGGGACAGGTGGACTAATATCTACGAGCAGTACTTC. Amino acids: CAWDRWTNIYEQYF.